This T cell receptor (beta chain) appears in the sequencing data of a study of shared clonotypes between healthy human individuals. Across the study: Used for every donor were three CD4 naive, three CD4 memory, two CD8 naive and one CD8 memory plate. Findings of the study overall: Shared clonotypes: about 4.6% naive CD4, around 3.5% naive CD8, 2.3% memory CD4, under 0.5% memory CD8.

CD45RO-negative CD8 cells positively selected for CCR7 made up the naive population, which excluded terminally differentiated effector memory CD45RA+ cells. This clone has only one observation. Its target is not known. Sequenced by immunoSEQ multiplex PCR; TCRdb stores in-frame clones only, minus some. The table has around 2.1 million clones, roughly 91% seen once. The CDR3 has 15 residues. Trimming cost V 11 bases and J 1 base, with 18 bases left between them. Germline assignment: CDR1 WNHNN and CDR2 SYGVQD (reference sequence). This TCR was sampled from a man younger than 30 in good health. Some clones in this sample may be carry-over from other donors' samples. The material sequenced was naive CD8+ T cells from PBMCs. The chain employs TRBV10-1 and TRBJ1-5; maybe TRBD1 (6 bases). DNA for the CDR3: TGCGCCGGGCCTTTGGGGGCGCGGAGCAATCAGCCCCAGCATTTT. Translated: CAGPLGARSNQPQHF.